The 31 T cell receptor beta chains in this list originate from one sample, sequenced in a study of CD8+ T cells in alopecia areata. Treatment of the sample: oral pan-JAK inhibitor, 5-10 mg twice daily. Extracted from the samples, RNA was reverse transcribed into cDNA to serve as the sequencing template. Assay: immunoSEQ multiplex PCR; the TCRdb copy retains only in-frame clones and omits some. The profile covers under 150,000 clones, with roughly 82% appearing a single time and 25% taken by the ten largest. Specimen: CD8+ T cells sorted from blood, collected at week 4, from a patient treated with tofacitinib. The receptors here all came from a human donor with alopecia areata.

The chain employs TRBV7-8 and TRBJ1-5; 10 nucleotides match TRBD1. Germline CDR1 SGHVS, CDR2 FQNEAQ. V trimming: 0 bases; J trimming: 6 bases; junction bases outside the gene matches: 8. The CDR3 is 17 amino acids. The CDR3, as DNA: TGTGCCAGCAGCTTAGCGATCGGACAGGGGGACATTCAGCCCCAGCATTTT. It specifies CASSLAIGQGDIQPQHF.

The rearrangement links TRBV29-1 to TRBJ2-2; no firm D call. Germline V gene sequence: CDR1 SQVTM, CDR2 ANQGSEA. The germline V and J ends were trimmed by 2 bases and 5 bases, with 6 bases remaining between them. The CDR3 extends over 12 amino acids. The CDR3: CSVEKATGELFF. For the CDR3, the DNA is TGCAGCGTTGAAAAAGCGACCGGGGAGCTGTTTTTT.

The rearrangement uses TRBV4-2 and TRBJ2-3, with 10 bases aligning to TRBD2. Per germline, CDR1 LGHNA and CDR2 YNFKEQ. The CDR3 contains 15 residues. J was trimmed by 1 base and V by 5 bases; bases with no gene match: 3. DNA for the CDR3: TGTGCCAGCAGCGACGGGACTAGCGGCACAGATACGCAGTATTTT. It yields the protein CASSDGTSGTDTQYF.

This chain links TRBV23-1 with TRBJ1-4; 7 nucleotides align to TRBD1. TRBV23-1 belongs to the ORF category, with a function that is uncertain. This CDR3 has 19 residues. V was clipped by 6 bases and J by 4 bases; unmatched bases: 20. The CDR3 DNA reads TGCGCCAGCAGCCCAGCGGTTGTAGACAGGGCGAAACTTAATGAAAAACTGTTTTTT. Its translation is CASSPAVVDRAKLNEKLFF.

The J gene is TRBJ2-5, the V gene TRBV19, with a possible D match to TRBD1 (5 bases). The length of the CDR3 is 15 residues. Trimming stripped 6 bases from V and 5 bases from J, with 19 bases between. Per germline, CDR1 LNHDA and CDR2 SQIVND (reference sequence). Written as DNA, the CDR3 is TGTGCCAGTAGACAAGGGCCTTCAGACAGTGAGACCCAGTACTTC. Translation gives CASRQGPSDSETQYF.

This chain uses TRBV5-1 with TRBJ2-1, with D unresolved. V lost 1 base and J 5 bases, leaving 4 bases between the germline ends. Germline V gene lookup returns CDR1 SGHRS and CDR2 YFSETQ. This CDR3 is 12 amino acids long. The CDR3 sequence: CASSLSNNEQFF. For the CDR3, the DNA is TGCGCCAGCAGCTTGTCTAACAATGAGCAGTTCTTC.

A note on this clone: This specimen includes other DNA sequences encoding the same CDR3. The chain combines TRBV9 with TRBJ2-1, with D perhaps matching TRBD2 (6 bases). The V and J ends lost 0 bases and 2 bases respectively, with 9 bases between them. This CDR3 comprises 15 residues. Germline lookup yields CDR1 SGDLS and CDR2 YYNGEE. The CDR3 region has the DNA TGTGCCAGCAGCGTAGGCGGAGGGGCCTACAATGAGCAGTTCTTC. Protein: CASSVGGGAYNEQFF.

This rearrangement joins TRBV6-4 to TRBJ1-2; 10 nucleotides line up with TRBD1. V trimming: 2 bases; J trimming: 6 bases; junction bases outside the gene matches: 9. This CDR3 spans 16 amino acids. Germline CDR1 MRHNA, CDR2 SNTAGT. The DNA of the CDR3 is TGTGCCAGCAGTGACGGTTCGGACAGGGGGTTGAATGGCTACACCTTC. Amino acid sequence: CASSDGSDRGLNGYTF.

Notes on this clone: Other DNA variants within this sample encode the same CDR3. The chain uses TRBV5-6 and TRBJ2-7; maybe TRBD1 (5 bases). V was pared by 4 bases and J by 4 bases, with 9 bases between. Germline CDR1 SGHDT, CDR2 YYEEEE. CDR3 size: 12 residues. CDR3 nucleotides: TGTGCCAGCAGCGGTGACAGTTACGAGCAGTACTTC. Translation: CASSGDSYEQYF.

The chain has TRBV7-9 and TRBJ2-3, with 9 positions matching TRBD2. Germline values: CDR1 SEHNR, CDR2 FQNEAQ (reference sequence). Trimming at V came to 5 bases and at J to 0 bases, leaving 6 bases not matched to a gene. This CDR3 comprises 16 residues. The CDR3 loop is CASSPSGTTSTDTQYF. The DNA of the CDR3 is TGTGCCAGCAGCCCTAGCGGGACGACTAGCACAGATACGCAGTATTTT.

The sample holds a few counts of this clone. V and J are TRBV6-5 and TRBJ2-5; 10 nucleotides line up with TRBD2. V shed 1 base and J 4 bases; nucleotides not matched to a gene: 6. CDR3 length equals 16 residues. Germline CDR1 is MNHEY and CDR2 is SVGAGI. CDR3 residues: CASSYWSGGAGETQYF. As DNA, the CDR3 is TGTGCCAGCAGTTACTGGAGCGGGGGGGCGGGAGAGACCCAGTACTTC.

The V and J genes are TRBV4-2 and TRBJ1-6, with 8 bases lining up with TRBD1. Germline-derived CDR1 and CDR2 are LGHNA and YNFKEQ. This CDR3 is 15 amino acids long. V trimming: 0 bases; J trimming: 10 bases; junction bases outside the gene matches: 5. The CDR3 reads CASSQDRTGQSPLHF. The DNA for the CDR3 is TGTGCCAGCAGCCAAGACCGGACAGGGCAGTCACCCCTCCACTTT.

CDR3 DNA: TGCGCCAGCAGCCAAGATCGGACAGGAGGTGGTGAAAAACTGTTTTTT. Its translation is CASSQDRTGGGEKLFF. The chain has TRBV4-1 and TRBJ1-4; 7 nucleotides line up with TRBD1. Trimming at V came to 0 bases and at J to 7 bases, leaving 8 bases not matched to a gene. Germline loops: CDR1 MGHRA, CDR2 YSYEKL. The CDR3 has 16 residues.

V usage is TRBV6-5 and J usage is TRBJ1-1, with D hard to call. Trimming shortened V by 6 bases and J by 1 base, and 9 bases separated the two germline ends. CDR3 length equals 13 residues. Germline V gene sequence: CDR1 MNHEY, CDR2 SVGAGI. This CDR3 is CASSLNRNTEAFF. In DNA form, the CDR3 reads TGTGCCAGCAGCCTCAACAGGAACACTGAAGCTTTCTTT.

V and J are TRBV29-1 and TRBJ2-1; the D is unclear. Between the trimmed V and J ends, which lost 5 bases and 6 bases, there was a span of 11 bases. The CDR3 is made up of 12 amino acids. CDR1 is SQVTM and CDR2 is ANQGSEA in the germline V gene. CDR3 sequence (DNA): TGCAGCGTTCTACAGTTCAGCAATGAGCAGTTCTTC. It is translated as CSVLQFSNEQFF.

J is TRBJ1-1 and V is TRBV6-5; D uncertain. The CDR3 loop spans 13 amino acids. Trimming took 4 bases from V and 1 from J, leaving 7 bases between them. Per the germline V gene, CDR1 is MNHEY and CDR2 is SVGAGI. DNA of the CDR3: TGTGCCAGCAGTTCCCCCGGGAACACTGAAGCTTTCTTT. Its protein product is CASSSPGNTEAFF.

This sequence joins TRBV4-1 and TRBJ2-5; a weak D match, TRBD2 (5 bases). V dropped 0 bases and J dropped 1 base, with 15 bases sitting between them. The germline V gene has CDR1 MGHRA and CDR2 YSYEKL. The CDR3 covers 17 residues. The CDR3 DNA is TGCGCCAGCAGCCAAGATCCCACGGGGAACCTCCAAGAGACCCAGTACTTC. Amino acids: CASSQDPTGNLQETQYF.

The chain uses TRBV5-4 and TRBJ1-5, with D tentatively TRBD1 (5 bases). Germline lookup yields CDR1 SGHNT and CDR2 YYREEE (reference sequence). This CDR3 contains 13 residues. The V and J ends lost 0 bases and 9 bases respectively, with 10 bases between them. Here the CDR3 DNA reads TGTGCCAGCAGCTTGGGGGGGATCGGGCCCCAGCATTTT. Translated, it gives CASSLGGIGPQHF.

The chain combines TRBV25-1 with TRBJ2-2, with a tentative D call TRBD2 (6 bases). The CDR3 extends over 15 amino acids. CDR1 MGHDK and CDR2 SYGVNS come from the germline V gene. V was clipped by 1 base and J by 5 bases, with 11 bases between them. This chain's CDR3 is CASSEFSGETGELFF. DNA for the CDR3: TGTGCCAGCAGTGAATTCTCGGGGGAGACCGGGGAGCTGTTTTTT.

Comment on this clone: This CDR3 is also generated by other DNA sequences in the sample. The chain recombines TRBV5-6 with TRBJ2-5, with D possibly being TRBD1 (6 bases). V was clipped by 0 bases and J by 5 bases, with 11 bases between them. The CDR3 loop spans 14 amino acids. Germline V lookup: CDR1 SGHDT, CDR2 YYEEEE. CDR3 DNA sequence: TGTGCCAGCAGCTTGGTGGGGGCTCGGGAGACCCAGTACTTC. Translation: CASSLVGARETQYF.

J is TRBJ2-3 and V is TRBV27; D possibly uses TRBD1 or TRBD2 (5 bases each). Trimming removed 8 bases from V and 6 bases from J, with 24 bases in between. The CDR3 is made up of 16 amino acids. The germline V gene has CDR1 MNHEY and CDR2 SMNVEV (reference sequence). CDR3 loop: CASGRYGADGIDTQYF. The CDR3 DNA follows: TGTGCCAGCGGTAGATATGGGGCTGACGGGATTGATACGCAGTATTTT.

This chain connects TRBV7-8 to TRBJ2-1; D is perhaps TRBD1 (7 bases). The CDR3 runs 14 residues. V gave up 1 base and J gave up 13 bases, with 17 bases separating them. In germline, CDR1 is SGHVS, CDR2 FQNEAQ. CDR3 sequence: CASSLDYTGEAQFF. DNA for the CDR3: TGTGCCAGCAGCTTAGACTATACAGGGGAGGCTCAGTTCTTC.

Only one count was recorded for this clone. The rearrangement uses TRBV9 and TRBJ2-1; no firm D call. The V gene's germline CDR1 is SGDLS and CDR2 YYNGEE. The CDR3 contains 13 residues. V lost 3 bases, J lost 4 bases, and 8 bases lay in between. This CDR3 reads CASSAPWYNEQFF. CDR3 DNA sequence: TGTGCCAGCAGCGCGCCCTGGTACAATGAGCAGTTCTTC.

This chain uses TRBV2 with TRBJ2-3, with 11 nucleotides matching TRBD1. The CDR3 spans 17 residues. The germline gives CDR1 SNHLY, CDR2 FYNNEI. Trimming at V came to 3 bases and at J to 4 bases, leaving 9 bases not matched to a gene. The chain's CDR3 is CASSDPSWDRGADTQYF. The CDR3 coding sequence is TGTGCCAGCAGTGATCCTTCCTGGGACAGGGGGGCAGATACGCAGTATTTT.

This chain joins TRBV27 and TRBJ2-7; no definite D call. Trimming removed 6 bases from V and 4 bases from J, with 16 bases in between. This CDR3 has 14 amino acids. Germline loops: CDR1 MNHEY, CDR2 SMNVEV (reference sequence). CDR3 residues: CASSHDPSPYEQYF. CDR3 nucleotides: TGTGCCAGCAGCCACGACCCGAGTCCTTACGAGCAGTACTTC.

This sequence joins TRBV9 and TRBJ2-3; D gene ambiguous. The V end lost 2 bases, the J end lost 1 base, and 8 bases lay between the germline ends. CDR1 and CDR2 (germline): SGDLS, YYNGEE. The CDR3 runs 14 residues. The CDR3 region has the DNA TGTGCCAGCAGCGTGTCGGTCGGCACAGATACGCAGTATTTT. Its translation is CASSVSVGTDTQYF.

The chain combines TRBV4-1 with TRBJ2-4; D is uncertain. V lost 8 bases and J 8 bases, leaving 16 bases between the germline ends. CDR1 and CDR2 (germline): MGHRA, YSYEKL. CDR3 length: 13 residues. This CDR3 reads CASGRFYSDIQYF. The CDR3 DNA follows: TGCGCCAGCGGCCGATTTTACTCGGACATTCAGTACTTC.

This chain uses TRBV28 with TRBJ2-7; 8 bases line up with TRBD1. The CDR3 length is 14 residues. With V trimmed by 6 bases and J by 2 bases, 6 bases remained unmatched. The germline gives CDR1 MDHEN, CDR2 SYDVKM. CDR3 sequence (DNA): TGTGCCAGCAGGCGGACAGGGTCGGCCTACGAGCAGTACTTC. Translation gives CASRRTGSAYEQYF.

Concerning this clone: Other DNA sequences within the sample encode an identical CDR3. The chain joins TRBV29-1 to TRBJ2-1; possibly TRBD1 or TRBD2 for D (5 bases each). CDR1 is SQVTM, CDR2 ANQGSEA, per germline. The CDR3 runs 11 residues. Trimming shortened V by 4 bases and J by 5 bases, and 6 bases separated the two germline ends. The DNA of the CDR3 is TGCAGCGTTGGAGGGGACAATGAGCAGTTCTTC. It translates to CSVGGDNEQFF.

This clone was observed a single time. V is TRBV9 and J is TRBJ2-3; TRBD2 might be the D (7 bases). The CDR3 spans 15 residues. CDR1 SGDLS and CDR2 YYNGEE come from the germline V gene. Trimming took off 3 bases at V and 0 bases at J, with 11 bases between the two ends. As DNA, the CDR3 is TGTGCCAGCAGCGCTTGGGGGGGCAGCACAGATACGCAGTATTTT. Translated, it gives CASSAWGGSTDTQYF.

The chain carries TRBV2 and TRBJ1-3; 8 nucleotides align to TRBD1. The length of the CDR3 is 14 residues. Germline-derived CDR1 and CDR2 are SNHLY and FYNNEI. V trimming: 6 bases; J trimming: 4 bases; junction bases outside the gene matches: 5. The CDR3 region has the DNA TGTGCCAGCAGGACCCGGGACAGGGGAAACACCATATATTTT. Protein: CASRTRDRGNTIYF.